A single sample gave rise to the 19 T cell receptor beta chains below, sequenced in a study of Ad26.COV2.S vaccination and SARS-CoV-2 variants. Using immunoSEQ multiplex PCR, the repertoire was profiled, and TCRdb retains in-frame clones only, with some absent. The table has roughly 380,000 clones, 90% to 95% seen once; the top ten hold 3% to 5%. The material sequenced was peripheral blood, taken after recovery from COVID-19. The receptors stem from a human donor who had recovered from COVID-19.

Only one count was recorded for this clone. This sequence joins TRBV25-1 and TRBJ1-2; D unresolved. This CDR3 region has 12 residues. Germline values: CDR1 MGHDK, CDR2 SYGVNS. Trimming left V 2 bases short and J 6 bases short, with 7 bases between. CDR3 protein: CASSETGNGYTF. The CDR3 nucleotides read TGTGCCAGCAGTGAAACGGGAAATGGCTACACCTTC.

The CDR3 sequence: CASSYAPSGPYNEQFF. The CDR3 DNA follows: TGTGCCAGCAGTTACGCCCCGTCGGGCCCCTACAATGAGCAGTTCTTC. The chain has TRBV6-5 and TRBJ2-1; no definite D call. The CDR3 extends over 16 amino acids. Trimming left V 2 bases short and J 2 bases short, with 13 bases between. Germline V gene sequence: CDR1 MNHEY, CDR2 SVGAGI.

The V call is TRBV29-1, the J call TRBJ1-1, with D possibly TRBD1 on 6 matching bases. The CDR3 consists of 12 residues. Germline V gene sequence: CDR1 SQVTM, CDR2 ANQGSEA. V gave up 4 bases and J gave up 5 bases, with 11 bases separating them. The CDR3 DNA follows: TGCAGCGTTGTCAGGGGAGGTACTGAAGCTTTCTTT. The encoded protein is CSVVRGGTEAFF.

The chain uses TRBV14 and TRBJ1-2, with TRBD1 identical over 9 bases. V lost 3 bases to trimming and J lost 0 bases; unmatched junction nucleotides: 5. Germline-derived CDR1 and CDR2 are SGHDN and FVKESK. This CDR3 spans 16 amino acids. DNA for the CDR3: TGTGCCAGCAGCCATGACGACAGGGGGACTAACTATGGCTACACCTTC. Residues: CASSHDDRGTNYGYTF. Full variable domain (rest looked up from reference TRBV14 and TRBJ1-2): EAGVTQFPSHSVIEKGQTVTLRCDPISGHDNLYWYRRVMGKEIKFLLHFVKESKQDESGMPNNRFLAERTGGTYSTLKVQPAELEDSGVYFCASSHDDRGTNYGYTFGSGTRLTVV.

The chain couples TRBV2 to TRBJ2-5; D perhaps matches TRBD1 (7 bases). The CDR3 runs 14 residues. The V end lost 7 bases, the J end lost 5 bases, and 17 bases lay between the germline ends. Per the germline V gene, CDR1 is SNHLY and CDR2 is FYNNEI. The DNA for the CDR3 is TGTGCCAGCACCGAGAGGTCAGGGGGGGAGACCCAGTACTTC. This gives the protein CASTERSGGETQYF.

The chain uses TRBV10-3 and TRBJ1-3, with D unresolved. The CDR3 totals 15 residues. Germline CDR1 and CDR2: ENHRY and SYGVKD. The V and J ends lost 1 base and 0 bases respectively, with 7 bases between them. CDR3 nucleotides: TGTGCCATCAGTGAGTTCCCGAACTCTGGAAACACCATATATTTT. Protein product: CAISEFPNSGNTIYF.

This chain uses TRBV2 with TRBJ1-2; 8 positions match TRBD1. The junction had 5 bases not matched to a gene; V was cut back by 3 bases and J by 2 bases. CDR3 size: 15 residues. Germline lookup yields CDR1 SNHLY and CDR2 FYNNEI. The CDR3 DNA follows: TGTGCCAGCAGTGAGGACAGGGCGCCCAACTATGGCTACACCTTC. Its translation is CASSEDRAPNYGYTF. The full variable domain, with the rest looked up from reference TRBV2 and TRBJ1-2, is EPEVTQTPSHQVTQMGQEVILRCVPISNHLYFYWYRQILGQKVEFLVSFYNNEISEKSEIFDDQFSVERPDGSNFTLKIRSTKLEDSAMYFCASSEDRAPNYGYTFGSGTRLTVV.

J is TRBJ2-2 and V is TRBV7-2, with 11 bases fitting TRBD1. This CDR3 contains 15 residues. Germline V gives CDR1 SGHTA, CDR2 FQGNSA. V shed 5 bases, J shed 6 bases, and the junction held 5 bases outside the gene matches. The CDR3 protein is CASSRDRGWSGELFF. DNA for the CDR3: TGTGCCAGCAGCCGGGACAGGGGGTGGTCCGGGGAGCTGTTTTTT.

V and J are TRBV19 and TRBJ1-2, with 7 bases fitting TRBD1. CDR3 size: 14 residues. The germline V gene has CDR1 LNHDA and CDR2 SQIVND (reference sequence). The J segment lost 4 bases and the V segment lost 5 bases, leaving 7 bases of the junction unmatched. As DNA, the CDR3 is TGTGCCAGTAGTCGACAGGGCGATCCCTATGGCTACACCTTC. This gives the protein CASSRQGDPYGYTF.

The chain recombines TRBV27 with TRBJ2-3; unclear D gene. The V and J ends lost 4 bases and 7 bases respectively, with 6 bases between them. The CDR3 is 11 residues long. Looked up from germline, CDR1 is MNHEY and CDR2 is SMNVEV (reference sequence). In DNA, the CDR3 is TGTGCCAGCAGTTCCGGGTATACGCAGTATTTT. This codes for CASSSGYTQYF.

The rearrangement uses TRBV7-2 and TRBJ1-5, with TRBD1 matching over 9 bases. The trim removed 1 base at V and 0 bases at J, leaving 10 bases unmatched. CDR3 length: 19 amino acids. From germline, CDR1 is SGHTA and CDR2 FQGNSA. The CDR3 coding sequence is TGTGCCAGCAGCTTAGTGGGGCCGGACAGGGGCTATAGCAATCAGCCCCAGCATTTT. It yields the protein CASSLVGPDRGYSNQPQHF.

The chain links TRBV5-4 to TRBJ2-1; TRBD2 matches 14 bases. J gave up 2 bases and V 4 bases, and 5 bases lay outside the gene matches. CDR3 length: 17 amino acids. The germline gives CDR1 SGHNT, CDR2 YYREEE (reference sequence). The CDR3 DNA sequence: TGTGCCAGCAGCCCTAGACTAGCGGGGGGGCCCTACAATGAGCAGTTCTTC. It translates to CASSPRLAGGPYNEQFF.

This chain links TRBV18 with TRBJ1-2; TRBD1 matches 9 bases. Germline loops: CDR1 KGHSH, CDR2 LQKENI. Trimming at V came to 0 bases and at J to 7 bases, leaving 3 bases not matched to a gene. The CDR3 is 14 residues long. As DNA, the CDR3 is TGTGCCAGCTCACCACCGGAGGACAGGGGTGGCTACACCTTC. It specifies CASSPPEDRGGYTF.

The V and J genes are TRBV27 and TRBJ1-1, with TRBD1 as a possible D gene (6 bases). CDR3 length: 12 residues. The V gene lost 0 bases and the J gene lost 11 bases, with 10 bases spanning the gap. The germline CDR1 and CDR2 sequences are MNHEY and SMNVEV (reference sequence). This CDR3 reads CASSLSTGKAFF. CDR3 nucleotide sequence: TGTGCCAGCAGTTTATCAACAGGGAAGGCTTTCTTT.

This chain uses TRBV27 with TRBJ1-2, with 8 bases fitting TRBD1. CDR1 is MNHEY and CDR2 is SMNVEV in the germline V gene (reference sequence). The CDR3 covers 17 residues. After removal of 6 bases from V and 0 bases from J, the junction contained 12 bases not matched to a gene. CDR3 region: CASRPRTGTLSNYGYTF. The CDR3 DNA follows: TGTGCCAGCAGGCCAAGGACAGGGACACTCTCTAACTATGGCTACACCTTC.

This chain uses TRBV29-1 with TRBJ2-2; D is possibly TRBD2 (7 bases). Germline lookup yields CDR1 SQVTM and CDR2 ANQGSEA. This CDR3 comprises 13 residues. Trimming stripped 7 bases from V and 5 bases from J, with 14 bases between. The CDR3 DNA reads as TGCAGCGCGGAAAAGGGGGGGACCGGGGAGCTGTTTTTT. This gives the protein CSAEKGGTGELFF.

The chain links TRBV5-6 to TRBJ1-5; D gene unclear. Trimming took 6 bases from V and 0 from J, leaving 10 bases between them. Germline V gives CDR1 SGHDT, CDR2 YYEEEE. The CDR3 consists of 14 residues. CDR3 residues: CASTQWGSNQPQHF. In nucleotides, the CDR3 is TGTGCCAGCACCCAATGGGGTAGCAATCAGCCCCAGCATTTT.

This clone has a handful of counts. This chain links TRBV6-4 with TRBJ2-3, with 10 bases lining up with TRBD2. Germline V gene data show CDR1 as MRHNA and CDR2 as SNTAGT. CDR3 size: 15 residues. V lost 3 bases to trimming and J lost 1 base; unmatched junction nucleotides: 1. Here the CDR3 DNA reads TGTGCCAGCAGTGAAGGGACTAGCGGCACAGATACGCAGTATTTT. This sequence encodes CASSEGTSGTDTQYF.

The V and J genes are TRBV11-3 and TRBJ2-1; D might be TRBD1 (6 bases). This CDR3 spans 15 amino acids. From germline, CDR1 is SGHNT and CDR2 YENEEA. Trimming shortened V by 6 bases and J by 1 base, and 13 bases separated the two germline ends. The CDR3 is CASSGGGDSYNEQFF. The CDR3 nucleotides read TGTGCCAGCAGTGGGGGCGGTGATTCCTACAATGAGCAGTTCTTC.